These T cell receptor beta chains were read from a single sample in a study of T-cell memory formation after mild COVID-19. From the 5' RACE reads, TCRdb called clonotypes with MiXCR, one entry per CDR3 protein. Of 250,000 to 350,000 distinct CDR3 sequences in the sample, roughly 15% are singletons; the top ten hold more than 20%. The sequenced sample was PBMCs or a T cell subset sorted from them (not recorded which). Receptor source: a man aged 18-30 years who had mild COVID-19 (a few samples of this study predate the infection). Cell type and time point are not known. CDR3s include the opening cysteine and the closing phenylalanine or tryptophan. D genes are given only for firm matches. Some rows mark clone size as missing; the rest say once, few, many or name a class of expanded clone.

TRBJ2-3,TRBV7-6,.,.,TGTGCCAGCAGCTGGGACGGTGGCACAGATACGCAGTATTTT,CASSWDGGTDTQYF
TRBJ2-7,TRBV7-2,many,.,TGTGCCAGCAGCTTTCTCTACGAGCAGTACTTC,CASSFLYEQYF
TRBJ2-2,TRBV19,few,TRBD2,TGTGCCAGTAGTTCGCTAGCGGGGGGGCCCCCCGGGGAGCTGTTTTTT,CASSSLAGGPPGELFF
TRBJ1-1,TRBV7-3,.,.,TGTGCCAGCAGCTTATCCCTCGAGAGGAACACTGAAGCTTTCTTT,CASSLSLERNTEAFF
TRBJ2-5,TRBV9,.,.,TGTGCCAGCAGCGTAGGGCCGACAGCTGAGACCCAGTACTTC,CASSVGPTAETQYF
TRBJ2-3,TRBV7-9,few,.,TGTGCCAGCAGCGTACCGACCACAGATACGCAGTATTTT,CASSVPTTDTQYF
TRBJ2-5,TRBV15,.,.,TGTGCCACCAGCAGAGCTTTACCGACTGGCGAGACCCAGTACTTC,CATSRALPTGETQYF
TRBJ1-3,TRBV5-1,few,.,TGCGCCAGCAGCTGGGGAAACACCATATATTTT,CASSWGNTIYF
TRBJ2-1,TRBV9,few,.,TGTGCCAGCAGCGTAGAGCTCTGGGATGAGCAGTTCTTC,CASSVELWDEQFF
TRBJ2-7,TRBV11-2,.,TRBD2,TGTGCCAGCAGCTTAGAGATAGGGCTAGCGGGAGTCCCGTCCTCCTACGAGCAGTACTTC,CASSLEIGLAGVPSSYEQYF
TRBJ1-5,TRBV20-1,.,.,TGCAGTGCTAGGGGACCCCGGCTCAATCAGCCCCAGCATTTT,CSARGPRLNQPQHF
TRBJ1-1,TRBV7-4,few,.,TGTGCCAGCAGGGGGATCACTGAAGCTTTCTTT,CASRGITEAFF
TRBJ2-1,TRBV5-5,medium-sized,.,TGTGCCAGCAACCTAGCTTGGGGATCTCATGAGCAGTTCTTC,CASNLAWGSHEQFF
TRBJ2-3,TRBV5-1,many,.,TGCGCCAGCAGCTTGGAGGGACGAACTAGCACAGATACGCAGTATTTT,CASSLEGRTSTDTQYF
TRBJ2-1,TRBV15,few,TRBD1,TGTGCCACCAGCAATCGACAGGGTCTAGAGCAGTTCTTC,CATSNRQGLEQFF
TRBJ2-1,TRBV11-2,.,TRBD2,TGTGCCAGCAGTCGCACTAGCGGGTCTTACAATGAGCAGTTCTTC,CASSRTSGSYNEQFF
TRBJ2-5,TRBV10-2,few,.,TGCGCCAGCAGTGTCGTGGGGGCTGAGACCCAGTACTTC,CASSVVGAETQYF
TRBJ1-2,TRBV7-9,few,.,TGTGCCAGCAGGAGGGAAGGGAGTAATGGCTACACCTTC,CASRREGSNGYTF
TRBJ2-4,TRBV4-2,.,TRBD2,TGTGCCAGCAGCCAAGATGGACTAGCGGGGGCGGACATTCAGTACTTC,CASSQDGLAGADIQYF
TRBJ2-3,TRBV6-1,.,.,TGTGCCAGCAGTGATGAGACATTCACAGATACGCAGTATTTT,CASSDETFTDTQYF
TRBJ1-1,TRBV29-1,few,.,TGCAGCGCCGGTAGCTCTGAAGCTTTCTTT,CSAGSSEAFF
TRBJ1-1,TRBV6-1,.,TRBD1,TGTGCCAGCACCTGGGGTCCCGGGACAGGGGAAGCTTTCTTT,CASTWGPGTGEAFF
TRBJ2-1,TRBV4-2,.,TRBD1,TGTGCCAGCAGCCAAACAACAGGGGAGGAGCAGTTCTTC,CASSQTTGEEQFF
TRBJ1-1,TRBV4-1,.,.,TGCGCCAGCAGCCAAGACCGGGTAGGGGGTACTGAAGCTTTCTTT,CASSQDRVGGTEAFF
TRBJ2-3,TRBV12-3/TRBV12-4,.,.,TGTGCCAGCAGCGACCGGGACAACTATACGCAGTATTTT,CASSDRDNYTQYF
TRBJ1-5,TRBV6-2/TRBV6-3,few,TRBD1,TGTGCCAGCAGTTGGACAGGCGTCCAGCCCCAGCATTTT,CASSWTGVQPQHF
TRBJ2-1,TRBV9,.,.,TGTGCCAGCAGCGTAGACCCAGGGTCGGGGGATGAGCAGTTCTTC,CASSVDPGSGDEQFF
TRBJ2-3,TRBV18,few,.,TGTGCCAGCTCACCGTCCAGAGAGGCCAACACAGATACGCAGTATTTT,CASSPSREANTDTQYF
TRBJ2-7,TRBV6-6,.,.,TGTGCCAGCAGTCCAAGTCTGGGGCTGGACTCCTACGAGCAGTACTTC,CASSPSLGLDSYEQYF
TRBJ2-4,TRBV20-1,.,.,TGCAGTGCTAGCCCGGGACATGTCGCAAACATTCAGTACTTC,CSASPGHVANIQYF
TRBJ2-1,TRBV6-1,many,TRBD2,TGTGCCAGCAGCCCTACTAGCGGGGGGGCCAATGAGCAGTTCTTC,CASSPTSGGANEQFF
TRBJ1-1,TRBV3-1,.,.,TGTGCCAGCAGCCAATCGGAGGCGAGGACTGAAGCTTTCTTT,CASSQSEARTEAFF
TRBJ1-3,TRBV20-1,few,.,TGCAGTGCTAGATATTTGTTCGGGGGCTCTGGAAACACCATATATTTT,CSARYLFGGSGNTIYF
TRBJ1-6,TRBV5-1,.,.,TGCGCCAGCAGCTTGGCAGTTAATCGGGATAATTCACCCCTCCACTTT,CASSLAVNRDNSPLHF
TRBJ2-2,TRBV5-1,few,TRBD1,TGCGCCAGCAGCGTGATCAGGGGGTTCGCGAACACCGGGGAGCTGTTTTTT,CASSVIRGFANTGELFF
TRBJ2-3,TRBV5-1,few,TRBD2,TGCGCCAGCAGCTTGGCCGCTAGCGGGAGCACAGATACGCAGTATTTT,CASSLAASGSTDTQYF
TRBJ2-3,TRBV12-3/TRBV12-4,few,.,TGTGCCAGCAGTCGCACAGGGGAAGGTAGCGGAAATCAGTATTTT,CASSRTGEGSGNQYF
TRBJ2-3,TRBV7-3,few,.,TGTGCCAGCAGCCCGATCGCGTTCGACCGGCGGGGCACAGATACGCAGTATTTT,CASSPIAFDRRGTDTQYF
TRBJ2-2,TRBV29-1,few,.,TGCAGCGTTGCAGACACCGGGGAGCTGTTTTTT,CSVADTGELFF
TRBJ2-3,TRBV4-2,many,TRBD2,TGTGCCAGCAGCCAAGTCGGGACTAGCGGGGGCCTAGATACGCAGTATTTT,CASSQVGTSGGLDTQYF
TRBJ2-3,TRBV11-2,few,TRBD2,TGTGCCAGCAGCTTAGATTGGAGCGGGGTCCACACAGATACGCAGTATTTT,CASSLDWSGVHTDTQYF
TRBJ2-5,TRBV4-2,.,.,TGTGCCAGCAGCCAAGAGGGGGGGCTGGAGACCCAGTACTTC,CASSQEGGLETQYF
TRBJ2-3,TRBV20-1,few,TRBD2,TGCAGTGCTAGAGATGAGCGGGGGGGCAAAGATACGCAGTATTTT,CSARDERGGKDTQYF
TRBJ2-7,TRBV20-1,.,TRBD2,TGCAGTGCTAGATGGCACGGGACTAGCGGTTACGAGCAGTACTTC,CSARWHGTSGYEQYF
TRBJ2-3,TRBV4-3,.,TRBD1,TGCGCCAGCAGCCAAGGCAAACAGGGGGCCTACTATAATACGCAGTATTTT,CASSQGKQGAYYNTQYF
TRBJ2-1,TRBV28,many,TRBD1,TGTGCCAGCAGTTCATCCGGGACAGGAAACAATGAGCAGTTCTTC,CASSSSGTGNNEQFF
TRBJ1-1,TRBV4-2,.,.,TGTGCCAGCAGCCGAAACCCGGGGGGGAACACTGAAGCTTTCTTT,CASSRNPGGNTEAFF
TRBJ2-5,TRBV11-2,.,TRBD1,TGTGCCAGCAGCTTCCGACAGGGCTGGGAGACCCAGTACTTC,CASSFRQGWETQYF
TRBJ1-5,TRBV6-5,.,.,TGTGCCGACCTCCGGGGGAGGGGCCAGCCCCAGCATTTT,CADLRGRGQPQHF
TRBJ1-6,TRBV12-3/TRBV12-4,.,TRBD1,TGTGCCAGCAGCCGAGGGGGCGCCTTTGGTTCACCCCTCCACTTT,CASSRGGAFGSPLHF
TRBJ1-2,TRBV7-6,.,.,TGTGCCAGTAGCTTAATTCCGGGCGCTAACTATGGCTACACCTTC,CASSLIPGANYGYTF
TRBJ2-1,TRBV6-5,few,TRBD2,TGTGCCAGCAGTCACGGACTAGCGGGGGGGCTCGAGCAGTTCTTC,CASSHGLAGGLEQFF
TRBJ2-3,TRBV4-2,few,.,TGTGCCAGCAGCCAAGATATGGCGGGCAGAAGCACAGATACGCAGTATTTT,CASSQDMAGRSTDTQYF
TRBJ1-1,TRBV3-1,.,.,TGTGCCAGCAGCCCTCGAACGGGGAATACGAACACTGAAGCTTTCTTT,CASSPRTGNTNTEAFF